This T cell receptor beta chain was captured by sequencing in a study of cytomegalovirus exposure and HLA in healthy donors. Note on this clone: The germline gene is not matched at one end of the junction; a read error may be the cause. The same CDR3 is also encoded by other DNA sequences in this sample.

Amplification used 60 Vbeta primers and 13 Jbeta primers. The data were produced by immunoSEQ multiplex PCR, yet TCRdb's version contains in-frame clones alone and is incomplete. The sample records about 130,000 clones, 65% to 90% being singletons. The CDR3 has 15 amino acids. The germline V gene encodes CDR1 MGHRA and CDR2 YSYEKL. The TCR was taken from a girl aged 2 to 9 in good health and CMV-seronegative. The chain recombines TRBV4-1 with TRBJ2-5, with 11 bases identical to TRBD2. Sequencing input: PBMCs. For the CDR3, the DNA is TGCGCCAGCAGCGACCGACTAGCGGGGAGAGAGACACAGTACTTC. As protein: CASSDRLAGRETQYF.